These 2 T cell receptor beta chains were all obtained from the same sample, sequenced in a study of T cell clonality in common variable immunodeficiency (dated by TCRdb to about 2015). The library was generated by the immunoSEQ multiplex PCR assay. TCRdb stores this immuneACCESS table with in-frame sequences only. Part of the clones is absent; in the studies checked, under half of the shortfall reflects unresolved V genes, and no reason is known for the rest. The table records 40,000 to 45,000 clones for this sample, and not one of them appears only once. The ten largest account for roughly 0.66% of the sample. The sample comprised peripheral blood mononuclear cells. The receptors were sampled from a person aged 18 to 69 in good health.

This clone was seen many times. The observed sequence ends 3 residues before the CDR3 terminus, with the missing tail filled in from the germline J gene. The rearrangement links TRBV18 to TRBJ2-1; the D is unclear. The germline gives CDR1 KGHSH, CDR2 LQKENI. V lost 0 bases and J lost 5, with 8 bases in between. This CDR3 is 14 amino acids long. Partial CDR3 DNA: TGTGCCAGCTCACCACCGGGCCCCAACAATGAG. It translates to CASSPPGPNNE. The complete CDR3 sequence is CASSPPGPNNEQFF.

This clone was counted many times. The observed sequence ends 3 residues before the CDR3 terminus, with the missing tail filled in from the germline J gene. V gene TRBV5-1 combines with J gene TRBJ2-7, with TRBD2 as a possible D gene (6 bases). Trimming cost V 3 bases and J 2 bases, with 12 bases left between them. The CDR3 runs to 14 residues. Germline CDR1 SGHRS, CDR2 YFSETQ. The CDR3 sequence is CASSWASEAYEQYF. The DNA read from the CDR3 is TGCGCCAGCAGCTGGGCTAGCGAGGCCTACGAG.